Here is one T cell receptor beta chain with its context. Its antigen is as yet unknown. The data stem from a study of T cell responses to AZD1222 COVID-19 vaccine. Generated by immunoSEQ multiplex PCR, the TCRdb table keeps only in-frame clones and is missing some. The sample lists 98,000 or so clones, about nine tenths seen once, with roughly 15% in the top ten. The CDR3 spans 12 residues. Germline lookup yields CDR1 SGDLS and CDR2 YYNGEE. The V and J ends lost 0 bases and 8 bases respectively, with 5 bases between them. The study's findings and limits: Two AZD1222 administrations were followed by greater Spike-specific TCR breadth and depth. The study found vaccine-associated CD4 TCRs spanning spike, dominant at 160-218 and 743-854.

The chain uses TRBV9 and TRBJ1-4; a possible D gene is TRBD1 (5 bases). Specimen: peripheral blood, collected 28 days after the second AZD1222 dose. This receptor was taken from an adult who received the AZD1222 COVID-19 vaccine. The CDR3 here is CASSVGDEKLFF. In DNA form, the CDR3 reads TGTGCCAGCAGCGTAGGGGACGAAAAACTGTTTTTT.